This T cell receptor beta chain was sequenced during a study of beta chain features in type 1 diabetes. This CDR3 is built from 13 residues. The germline V and J ends were trimmed by 9 bases and 7 bases, with 18 bases remaining between them. The germline CDR1 and CDR2 sequences are MNHEY and SVGAGI. Isolation of CD4+ naive, central memory, regulatory and stem cell-like memory cells was achieved by sorting via CD45RO/CCR7/CD25/CD127/CD95/CD27. This clone showed up just a few times. Its specificity is not known. Sequencing targeted expressed TCRB transcripts, as all isolated RNA had been reverse transcribed. Sequencing was performed with immunoSEQ multiplex PCR; in TCRdb, only in-frame clones are kept and a portion is missing. The sample contains roughly 450,000 clones, 9.5% to 12% of which appear only once. Study outcomes and limitations: The study found fewer insertions and more deletions at VDJ junctions in type 1 diabetes patients.

The chain combines TRBV6-5 with TRBJ1-2, with D maybe TRBD1 (5 bases). The receptor's source is a woman aged 18 to 35 in good health. The specimen sequenced was naive CD4+ T cells from blood. The CDR3 is CASKRDPALGYTF. DNA of the CDR3: TGTGCCAGTAAAAGGGACCCAGCGCTTGGCTACACCTTC.